These T cell receptor beta chains were read from a single sample in a study of shared clonotypes between healthy human individuals. The repertoire was sequenced with immunoSEQ multiplex PCR; TCRdb's copy has only in-frame clones and lacks some. The data contain 2 million to 3 million clones, 93% of them singletons. Sequenced sample: naive CD4+ T cells from PBMCs. These receptors were obtained from a man between 18 and 29 years old in good health. Some clones in this sample may be carry-over from other donors' samples. CDR3s include the opening cysteine and the closing phenylalanine or tryptophan. A D gene is named only where the DNA matches it firmly. Where a row states a size, it is once, few, many or the class of an expanded clone; other rows omit it.

clone size	V gene	D gene	J gene	CDR3 DNA	CDR3 protein
-	TRBV18	-	TRBJ1-2	TGTGCCAGCTCCCGTGGGGGGAGGTATGGCTACACCTTC	CASSRGGRYGYTF
-	TRBV7-9	-	TRBJ2-1	TGTGCCAGCAGCTTATCTGGGACCCAGAACTACAATGAGCAGTTCTTC	CASSLSGTQNYNEQFF
-	TRBV2	-	TRBJ1-1	TGTGCCAGCAGTGAATTGGGGGAAGCTTTCTTT	CASSELGEAFF
-	TRBV9	-	TRBJ2-1	TGTGCCAGCAGCTCCCCCCTGAGACTAGGGGATAACAATGAGCAGTTCTTC	CASSSPLRLGDNNEQFF
once	TRBV5-1	TRBD1	TRBJ1-1	TGCGCCAGCAGTTCACAGGGGGGCGAAACTGAAGCTTTCTTT	CASSSQGGETEAFF
once	TRBV20-1	-	TRBJ2-5	TGCAGTGCTAGCCGAATGGAGACCCAGTACTTC	CSASRMETQYF
once	TRBV19	-	TRBJ2-7	TGTGCCAGTAGTATAATTATGGGGGACGAGCAGTACTTC	CASSIIMGDEQYF
-	TRBV30	TRBD2	TRBJ2-7	TGTGCCTGGAGTGTACCCCGGGCTAGCGGAAGCTCCTACGAGCAGTACTTC	CAWSVPRASGSSYEQYF
-	TRBV5-4	TRBD2	TRBJ2-7	TGTGCCAGCAGTAGGACCTCGGGACTAGCGGGAGTCGAGCAGTACTTC	CASSRTSGLAGVEQYF
once	TRBV5-3	TRBD1	TRBJ2-7	TGTGCCAGAAGCTGGGACAGGGGGCTCTCCGAGCAGTACTTC	CARSWDRGLSEQYF
-	TRBV27	-	TRBJ2-5	TGTGCCAGCAGGGAGTTAGGACGCCAAGAGACCCAGTACTTC	CASRELGRQETQYF
-	TRBV27	TRBD1	TRBJ1-5	TGTGCCAGCAGCCAAAGGCCGACAGGGGGCACAGGTCAGCCCCAGCATTTT	CASSQRPTGGTGQPQHF
once	TRBV10-3	TRBD1	TRBJ2-5	TGTGCCATCAGTCAAACAGGGGTTAGACAAGAGACCCAGTACTTC	CAISQTGVRQETQYF
once	TRBV10-2	-	TRBJ2-3	TGCGCCAGCAAGCCAGCTAGCACAGATACGCAGTATTTT	CASKPASTDTQYF
-	TRBV11-3	-	TRBJ2-3	TGTGCCAGCAGCGCAGGAGGCATCCCGGATACGCAGTATTTT	CASSAGGIPDTQYF
-	TRBV2	-	TRBJ2-1	TGTGCCAGCAGTCCCGGGACTGGTGGCGATGAGCAGTTCTTC	CASSPGTGGDEQFF
once	TRBV5-1	-	TRBJ1-2	TGCGCCAGCAGCTTGGCGGCCGCGTATGGCTACACCTTC	CASSLAAAYGYTF
-	TRBV15	TRBD1	TRBJ2-7	TGTGCCACCAGCAGGGCCGCGGGCAGGGGGCCCTACGAGCAGTACTTC	CATSRAAGRGPYEQYF
-	TRBV18	TRBD1	TRBJ1-2	TGTGCCAGCTCACTACAGGGGGCTGATTATGGCTACACCTTC	CASSLQGADYGYTF
-	TRBV5-4	-	TRBJ2-7	TGTGCCAGCAGCCCGGCCGGGGACGAGCAGCACTTC	CASSPAGDEQHF
-	TRBV6-5	TRBD1	TRBJ1-2	TGTGCCAGCACCGAGGACAGGACCCGTAACTATGGCTACACCTTC	CASTEDRTRNYGYTF
once	TRBV2	-	TRBJ1-5	TGTGCCAGCAGTGAAAAGGTTTTGGGCAATCAGCCCCAGCATTTT	CASSEKVLGNQPQHF
once	TRBV18	TRBD1	TRBJ1-2	TGTGCCAGCTCAACAGGGGGCTCCTATGGCTACACCTTC	CASSTGGSYGYTF
-	TRBV30	-	TRBJ1-3	TGTGCCTGGAAAGGGCTCGGAAACACCATATATTTT	CAWKGLGNTIYF
-	TRBV7-9	-	TRBJ2-1	TGTGCCAGCAGCTTTGCCGCGACCTCCTACAATGAGCAGTTCTTC	CASSFAATSYNEQFF
-	TRBV18	TRBD1	TRBJ1-1	TGTGCCAGCTCGCCCTATGGGACAGGGGTCACTGAAGCTTTCTTT	CASSPYGTGVTEAFF
-	TRBV28	-	TRBJ2-7	TGTGCCAGCACCACGGGCCGACTTGCCTACGAGCAGTACTTC	CASTTGRLAYEQYF
once	TRBV10-2	-	TRBJ2-2	TGCGCCAGCAGTGACTTACCTGGTGCCACCGGGGAGCTGTTTTTT	CASSDLPGATGELFF
-	TRBV10-2	-	TRBJ1-2	TGCGCCAGCAGCCCGACAGTTCCTAACTATGGCTACACCTTC	CASSPTVPNYGYTF
-	TRBV18	TRBD1	TRBJ2-5	TGTGCCAGCTCACGGGACAGCAGCCAAGAGACCCAGTACTTC	CASSRDSSQETQYF
-	TRBV7-9	-	TRBJ2-1	TGTGCCAGCAGCCTCCCAGGGGGGGCCAGTGTCTTC	CASSLPGGASVF
-	TRBV6-1	-	TRBJ1-1	TGTGCCAGCAAGAGACAGCTCACGAACACTGAAGCTTTCTTT	CASKRQLTNTEAFF
-	TRBV7-2	-	TRBJ2-3	TGTGCCAGCAGCCCCGCCGACAGAGGCACAGATACGCAGTATTTT	CASSPADRGTDTQYF
-	TRBV7-7	TRBD1	TRBJ2-1	TGTGCCAGCAGCTCATGGACAGGGGACAATGAGCAGTTCTTC	CASSSWTGDNEQFF
-	TRBV9	TRBD2	TRBJ2-7	TGTGCCAGCAGCCCCCAGCCGGGACTAGCAGGCGAGCAGTACTTC	CASSPQPGLAGEQYF
-	TRBV30	-	TRBJ2-2	TGTGGCCTGGATCAGGCGTCGTCGTTACAGGGCGGGGAGCTGTTTTTT	CGLDQASSLQGGELFF
-	TRBV2	TRBD1	TRBJ2-1	TGTGCCAGCAGGATTGACAGGGGTGGTTACAATGAGCAGTTCTTC	CASRIDRGGYNEQFF
-	TRBV7-2	-	TRBJ2-1	TGTGCCAGCAGCTTAGACCCGGGTTTCACTGAGCAGTTCTTC	CASSLDPGFTEQFF
once	TRBV6-5	TRBD2	TRBJ2-1	TGTGCCAGCAGTTCACTAGCGGGAAGCTCCTACAATGAGCAGTTCTTC	CASSSLAGSSYNEQFF
-	TRBV6-1	-	TRBJ1-3	TGTGCCAGCCTAACAACGAAGGTTGGCGGAAACACCATATATTTT	CASLTTKVGGNTIYF
-	TRBV6-6	TRBD1	TRBJ1-4	TGTGCCAGCAGTCGAAGGACAGGCATTAATGAAAAACTGTTTTTT	CASSRRTGINEKLFF
once	TRBV2	-	TRBJ1-5	TGTGCCAGCAGTGTCGACAATAGCAATCAGCCCCAGCATTTT	CASSVDNSNQPQHF
-	TRBV7-2	TRBD2	TRBJ2-1	TGTGCCAGCAGCTTAGAGACTAGCGGGTTCTACAATGAGCAGTTCTTC	CASSLETSGFYNEQFF
-	TRBV5-5	TRBD2	TRBJ2-1	TGTGCCAGCAGCTTGATACTAGCGTTCTACAATGAGCAGTTCTTC	CASSLILAFYNEQFF
-	TRBV5-1	-	TRBJ1-3	TGCGCCAGCAGCAACACCACCTCTGGAAACACCATATATTTT	CASSNTTSGNTIYF
-	TRBV14	-	TRBJ2-2	TGTGCCAGCAGCCAAGGACGAGGGGCGAGTAGGGCCGGGGAGCTGTTTTTT	CASSQGRGASRAGELFF
-	TRBV28	TRBD1	TRBJ1-1	TGTGCCAGCAGTTTCATACGACAGGGCCAGAACACTGAAGCTTTCTTT	CASSFIRQGQNTEAFF
-	TRBV7-8	-	TRBJ2-7	TGTGCCAGCAGCTCAAGGGGGGGATACGAGCAGTACTTC	CASSSRGGYEQYF
-	TRBV4-1	-	TRBJ1-6	TGCGCCAGCACCCCGGGTGGGGGAAGGGGGTATTCACCCCTCCACTTT	CASTPGGGRGYSPLHF
-	TRBV9	TRBD2	TRBJ2-3	TGTGCCAGCAGCTCTGGGAGTAGCGGGACGGATACGCAGTATTTT	CASSSGSSGTDTQYF
-	TRBV28	-	TRBJ2-5	TGTGCCAGCAGTTTCGGGCAAGAGACCCAGTACTTC	CASSFGQETQYF
-	TRBV19	TRBD2	TRBJ2-1	TGTGCCAGTAGACGGACTAGCGGCTCCTACAATGAGCAGTTCTTC	CASRRTSGSYNEQFF
-	TRBV14	-	TRBJ1-2	TGTGCCAGCAGCCAAGAGTTTACGGGACTCTATGGCTACACCTTC	CASSQEFTGLYGYTF